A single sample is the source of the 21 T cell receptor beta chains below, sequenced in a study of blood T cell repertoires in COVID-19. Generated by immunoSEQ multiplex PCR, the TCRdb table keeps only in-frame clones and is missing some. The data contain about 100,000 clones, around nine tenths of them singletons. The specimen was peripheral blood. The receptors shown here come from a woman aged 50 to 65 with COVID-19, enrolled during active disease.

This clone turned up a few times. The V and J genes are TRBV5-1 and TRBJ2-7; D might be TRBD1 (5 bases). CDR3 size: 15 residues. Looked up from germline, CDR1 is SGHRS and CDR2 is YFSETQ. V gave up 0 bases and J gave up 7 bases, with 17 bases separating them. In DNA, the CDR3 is TGCGCCAGCAGCTTGGGCCAGGGATCCCACGGGGAGCAGTACTTC. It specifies CASSLGQGSHGEQYF.

The CDR3 sequence is CASTRQGAGQPQHF. DNA for the CDR3: TGTGCCAGTACCCGACAGGGGGCAGGACAGCCCCAGCATTTT. The rearrangement links TRBV19 to TRBJ1-5; 10 bases match TRBD1. Germline CDR1 reads LNHDA; CDR2 reads SQIVND (reference sequence). The CDR3 totals 14 residues. J was trimmed by 7 bases and V by 7 bases; bases with no gene match: 7.

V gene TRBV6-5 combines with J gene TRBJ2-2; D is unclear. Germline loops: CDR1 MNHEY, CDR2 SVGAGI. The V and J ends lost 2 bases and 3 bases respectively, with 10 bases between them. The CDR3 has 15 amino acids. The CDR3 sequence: CASSYPVVDTGELFF. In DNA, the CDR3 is TGTGCCAGCAGTTACCCGGTGGTGGACACCGGGGAGCTGTTTTTT.

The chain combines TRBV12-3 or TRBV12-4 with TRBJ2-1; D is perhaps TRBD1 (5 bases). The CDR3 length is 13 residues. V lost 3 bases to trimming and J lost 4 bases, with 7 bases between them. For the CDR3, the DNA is TGTGCCAGCAGTTTGGGGCCTTACAATGAGCAGTTCTTC. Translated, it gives CASSLGPYNEQFF.

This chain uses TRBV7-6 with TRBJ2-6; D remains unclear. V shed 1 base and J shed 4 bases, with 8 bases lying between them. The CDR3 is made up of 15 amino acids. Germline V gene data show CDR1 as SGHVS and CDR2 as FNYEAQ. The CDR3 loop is CASSLGARGANVLTF. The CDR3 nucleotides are TGTGCCAGCAGCTTAGGGGCGAGAGGGGCCAACGTCCTGACTTTC.

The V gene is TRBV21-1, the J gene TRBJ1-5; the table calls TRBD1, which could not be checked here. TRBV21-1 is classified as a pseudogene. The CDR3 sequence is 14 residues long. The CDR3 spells CARDKRQGNQPQHF. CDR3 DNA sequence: TGTGCCAGGGATAAAAGACAGGGGAATCAGCCCCAGCATTTT.

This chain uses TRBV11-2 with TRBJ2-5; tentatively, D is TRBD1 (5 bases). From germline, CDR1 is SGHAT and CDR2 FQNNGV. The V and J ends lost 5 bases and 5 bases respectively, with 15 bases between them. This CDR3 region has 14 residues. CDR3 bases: TGTGCCAGCAGCCGACAGCCGGGCAGCGAGACCCAGTACTTC. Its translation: CASSRQPGSETQYF.

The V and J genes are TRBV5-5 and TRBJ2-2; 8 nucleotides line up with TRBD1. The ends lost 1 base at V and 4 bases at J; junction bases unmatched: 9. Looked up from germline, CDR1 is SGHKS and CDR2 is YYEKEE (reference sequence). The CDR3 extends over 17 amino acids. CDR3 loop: CASSLLQGAASTGELFF. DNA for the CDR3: TGTGCCAGCAGCTTGTTGCAGGGGGCGGCTAGCACCGGGGAGCTGTTTTTT.

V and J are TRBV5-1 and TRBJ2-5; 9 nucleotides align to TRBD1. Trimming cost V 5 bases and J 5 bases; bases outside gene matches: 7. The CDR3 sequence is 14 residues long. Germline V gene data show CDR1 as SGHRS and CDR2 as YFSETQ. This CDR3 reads CASRTQGARETQYF. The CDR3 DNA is TGCGCCAGCAGGACACAGGGGGCTAGGGAGACCCAGTACTTC.

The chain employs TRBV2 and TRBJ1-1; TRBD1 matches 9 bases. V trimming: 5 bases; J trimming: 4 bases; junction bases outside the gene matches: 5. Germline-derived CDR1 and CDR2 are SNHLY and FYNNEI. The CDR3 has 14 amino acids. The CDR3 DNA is TGTGCCAGCAGTAGGACAGGGGTTCTCACTGAAGCTTTCTTT. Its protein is CASSRTGVLTEAFF.

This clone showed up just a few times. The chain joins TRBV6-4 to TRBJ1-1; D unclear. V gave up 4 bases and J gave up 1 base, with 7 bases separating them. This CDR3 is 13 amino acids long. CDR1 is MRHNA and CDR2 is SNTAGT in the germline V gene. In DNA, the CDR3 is TGTGCCAGCAGTGTCTCCTCGAACACTGAAGCTTTCTTT. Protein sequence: CASSVSSNTEAFF.

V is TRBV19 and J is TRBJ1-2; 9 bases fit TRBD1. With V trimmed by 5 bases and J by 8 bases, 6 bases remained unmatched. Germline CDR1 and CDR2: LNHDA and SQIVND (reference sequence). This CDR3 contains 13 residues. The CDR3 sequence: CASSPQGALGYTF. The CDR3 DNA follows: TGTGCCAGTAGTCCACAGGGGGCGCTGGGCTACACCTTC.

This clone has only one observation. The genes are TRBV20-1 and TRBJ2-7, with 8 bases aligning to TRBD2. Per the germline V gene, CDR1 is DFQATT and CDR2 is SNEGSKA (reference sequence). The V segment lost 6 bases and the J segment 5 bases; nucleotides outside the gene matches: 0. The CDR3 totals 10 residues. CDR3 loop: CSAGRDEQYF. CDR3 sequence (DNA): TGCAGTGCCGGGAGGGACGAGCAGTACTTC.

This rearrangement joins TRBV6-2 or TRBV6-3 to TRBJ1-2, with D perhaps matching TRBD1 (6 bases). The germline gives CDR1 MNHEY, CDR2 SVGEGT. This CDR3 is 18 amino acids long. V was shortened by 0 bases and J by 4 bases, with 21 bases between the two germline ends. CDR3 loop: CASSYSPSTGTLGYGYTF. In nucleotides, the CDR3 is TGTGCCAGCAGTTACTCCCCCTCAACAGGGACCCTAGGCTATGGCTACACCTTC.

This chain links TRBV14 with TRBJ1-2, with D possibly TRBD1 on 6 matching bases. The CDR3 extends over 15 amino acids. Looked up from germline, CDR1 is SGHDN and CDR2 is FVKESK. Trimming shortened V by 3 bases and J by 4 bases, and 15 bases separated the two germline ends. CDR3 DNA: TGTGCCAGCAGCCAGAGACGCACAGGGAGCTATGGCTACACCTTC. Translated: CASSQRRTGSYGYTF.

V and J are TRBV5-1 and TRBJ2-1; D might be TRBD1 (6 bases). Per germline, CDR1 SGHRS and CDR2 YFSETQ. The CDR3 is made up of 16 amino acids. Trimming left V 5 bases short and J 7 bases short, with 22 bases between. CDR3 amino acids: CASREGGLSLGNEQFF. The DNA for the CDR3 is TGCGCCAGCAGGGAAGGGGGATTGTCTTTAGGAAATGAGCAGTTCTTC.

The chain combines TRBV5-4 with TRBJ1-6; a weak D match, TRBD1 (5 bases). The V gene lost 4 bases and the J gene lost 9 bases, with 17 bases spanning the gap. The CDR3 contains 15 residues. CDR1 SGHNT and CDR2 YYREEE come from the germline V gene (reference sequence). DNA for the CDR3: TGTGCCAGCAGCCCGCAGGGTCAGTATGGTTCACCCCTCCACTTT. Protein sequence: CASSPQGQYGSPLHF.

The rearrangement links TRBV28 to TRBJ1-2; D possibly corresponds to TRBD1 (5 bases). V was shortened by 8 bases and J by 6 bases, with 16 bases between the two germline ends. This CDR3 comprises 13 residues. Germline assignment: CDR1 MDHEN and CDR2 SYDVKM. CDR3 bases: TGTGCCAGCGCCCAAGGGGATAGCCATGGCTACACCTTC. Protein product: CASAQGDSHGYTF.

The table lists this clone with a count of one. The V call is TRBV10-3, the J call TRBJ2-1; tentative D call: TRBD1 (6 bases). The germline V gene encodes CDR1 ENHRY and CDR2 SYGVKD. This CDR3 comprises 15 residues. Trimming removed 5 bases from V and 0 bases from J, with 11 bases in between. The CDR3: CAISQQGSSYNEQFF. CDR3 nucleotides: TGTGCCATCAGTCAACAGGGAAGCTCCTACAATGAGCAGTTCTTC.

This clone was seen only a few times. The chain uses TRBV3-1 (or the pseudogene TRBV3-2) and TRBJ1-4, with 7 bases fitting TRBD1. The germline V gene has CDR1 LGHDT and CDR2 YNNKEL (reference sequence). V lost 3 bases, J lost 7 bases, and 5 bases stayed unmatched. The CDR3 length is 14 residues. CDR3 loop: CASSQTGMGEKLFF. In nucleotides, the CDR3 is TGTGCCAGCAGCCAGACAGGGATGGGTGAAAAACTGTTTTTT.

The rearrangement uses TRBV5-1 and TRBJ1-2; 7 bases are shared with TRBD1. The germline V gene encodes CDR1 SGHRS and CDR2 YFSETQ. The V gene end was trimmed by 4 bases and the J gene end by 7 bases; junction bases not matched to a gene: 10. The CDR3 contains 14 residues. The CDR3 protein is CASSENTGTAGYTF. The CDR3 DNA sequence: TGCGCCAGCAGCGAAAACACCGGGACAGCTGGCTACACCTTC.